This TCR beta chain derives from a study of Graves' ophthalmopathy and Graves' hyperthyroidism. Study observations and caveats: Appearing in blood as well were most expanded thyroid clonotypes above 0.001 frequency.

Trimming cost V 5 bases and J 4 bases, with 14 bases left between them. The CDR3 runs 14 residues. The authors amplified TCR beta CDR3 regions, and they did so from RNA transcripts for repertoire sequencing. HTBI-primed first-round RT-PCR preceded second-round multiplex PCR. TCRdb processed the multiplex PCR reads anew with MiXCR; each CDR3 protein has one entry. The sample lists nearly 400,000 distinct CDR3 sequences, roughly 18% occurring once. Notes on this clonotype: Antigen unknown.

The clonotype originates from a woman under 30 with Graves' ophthalmopathy. The sample was peripheral blood. The chain employs TRBV12-3 or TRBV12-4 and TRBJ2-5; TRBD1 or TRBD2 may be the D gene (7 bases each). CDR3 in DNA: TGTGCCAGCAGTCCAGACAGGGAGGGAGAGACCCAGTACTTC. As protein: CASSPDREGETQYF.